This T cell receptor (beta chain) originates from a study of cytomegalovirus exposure and HLA in healthy donors. Study-wide background: Among the 300 to 400 donors who were genotyped, about 86% fell in the genetic ancestry cluster that is associated with self-reported Caucasian donors. Study observations and caveats: Many donors carried some public TCRs, although rarity characterized most TCR sequences. Earlier findings revealed that most TCR beta V segments proved productive either about 87% or about 30% of the time.

Donors likely had unrecorded immune exposures despite being nominally healthy when sampled. This CDR3 region has 14 residues. CDR1 and CDR2 from the germline V gene are LNHNV and YYDKDF (reference sequence). Deletions cut 6 bases from V and 3 bases from J, with 12 bases between. Regarding this clone: What it binds is unknown.

PCR amplification relied on 60 Vbeta primers (plus 13 Jbeta primers). Using immunoSEQ multiplex PCR, the repertoire was profiled, and TCRdb retains in-frame clones only, with some absent. The sample totals roughly 55,000 clones. The V gene is TRBV15, the J gene TRBJ1-5, with a possible D match to TRBD1 (6 bases). Sample: PBMCs. The TCR sequence derives from a man aged 50 to 59 in good health and CMV-seropositive. For the CDR3, the DNA is TGTGCCACCAGTCCGGACAGCATCAATCAGCCCCAGCATTTT. Its protein product is CATSPDSINQPQHF.